This T cell receptor (beta chain) comes out of a study of blood T cell repertoires in COVID-19. Germline V gene data show CDR1 as SGDLS and CDR2 as YYNGEE. The CDR3 consists of 14 residues. V gave up 3 bases and J gave up 5 bases, with 14 bases separating them. Data came from immunoSEQ multiplex PCR; TCRdb stores just in-frame clones and leaves some out. The sample includes roughly 90,000 clones, roughly 88% of them seen just once. This receptor was obtained from a woman of 80 years or more with active or convalescent COVID-19. What was sequenced was peripheral blood. The chain employs TRBV9 and TRBJ1-1; tentatively, D is TRBD1 (6 bases). The CDR3 DNA sequence: TGTGCCAGCAGCGCCGCTGGCAGGGGAACTGAAGCTTTCTTT. Translated: CASSAAGRGTEAFF.